Each of the 10 T cell receptor beta chains below was sequenced from the same sample in a study of blood T cell repertoires in COVID-19. Some clones are missing from TCRdb's copy, which holds only in-frame ones; the method was immunoSEQ multiplex PCR. In the table there are roughly 35,000 clones, 70% to 85% of which are singletons. The specimen was peripheral blood. The source is a woman aged 55-70 years with acute or convalescent COVID-19.

The rearrangement joins TRBV7-2 to TRBJ1-4; D may be TRBD1 (6 bases). Trimming left V 5 bases short and J 0 bases short, with 10 bases between. This CDR3 is 15 amino acids long. Germline loops: CDR1 SGHTA, CDR2 FQGNSA. This CDR3 is CASSLGQSTNEKLFF. The CDR3 DNA reads as TGTGCCAGCAGCCTAGGACAGTCAACTAATGAAAAACTGTTTTTT. Together with reference TRBV7-2 and TRBJ1-4, the CDR3 gives the full variable domain: GAGVSQSPSNKVTEKGKDVELRCDPISGHTALYWYRQSLGQGLEFLIYFQGNSAPDKSGLPSDRFSAERTGGSVSTLTIQRTQQEDSAVYLCASSLGQSTNEKLFFGSGTQLSVL.

This clone was seen a handful of times. The genes are TRBV10-3 and TRBJ2-2; a possible D gene is TRBD2 (6 bases). Germline V gene lookup returns CDR1 ENHRY and CDR2 SYGVKD. Trimming took off 4 bases at V and 3 bases at J, with 9 bases between the two ends. The CDR3 covers 14 residues. The CDR3 loop is CAISGRGDTGELFF. In DNA form, the CDR3 reads TGTGCCATCAGTGGGCGGGGAGACACCGGGGAGCTGTTTTTT.

The J gene is TRBJ2-2, the V gene TRBV10-3; TRBD1 matches at 7 bases. The length of the CDR3 is 14 residues. CDR1 is ENHRY, CDR2 SYGVKD, per germline. Trimming cost V 10 bases and J 1 base; bases outside gene matches: 6. The CDR3 DNA sequence: TGTGCCAGCCGGGACAGCGAGAACACCGGGGAGCTGTTTTTT. The encoded protein is CASRDSENTGELFF.

The chain employs TRBV30 and TRBJ1-2; D unclear. V lost 3 bases and J 4 bases, leaving 12 bases between the germline ends. The CDR3 contains 13 residues. CDR1 is GTSNPN and CDR2 is SVGIG in the germline V gene (reference sequence). CDR3 in DNA: TGTGCCTGGAGGGGAGGGCCTGGCTATGGCTACACCTTC. Amino acids: CAWRGGPGYGYTF.

The chain combines TRBV6-6 with TRBJ1-3, with TRBD1 as a possible D gene (6 bases). The V and J ends lost 8 bases and 1 base respectively, with 12 bases between them. The CDR3 totals 14 residues. Germline V gene lookup returns CDR1 MNHNY and CDR2 SVGAGI (reference sequence). This chain's CDR3 is CASCKGGSGNTIYF. DNA of the CDR3: TGTGCCAGCTGTAAGGGGGGGTCTGGAAACACCATATATTTT.

The table lists this clone with a count of one. The chain carries TRBV18 and TRBJ2-3; a possible D gene is TRBD2 (5 bases). V lost 6 bases to trimming and J lost 1 base, with 11 bases between them. The CDR3 contains 14 residues. The V gene's germline CDR1 is KGHSH and CDR2 LQKENI. The CDR3 loop reads CASSPQRGTDTQYF. Written as DNA, the CDR3 is TGTGCCAGCTCGCCCCAGAGGGGCACAGATACGCAGTATTTT.

The chain employs TRBV3-1 (or the pseudogene TRBV3-2) and TRBJ2-5; 7 nucleotides align to TRBD1. The CDR3 runs to 15 residues. The germline V gene has CDR1 LGHDT and CDR2 YNNKEL (reference sequence). J was trimmed by 4 bases and V by 6 bases; bases with no gene match: 11. CDR3 bases: TGTGCCAGCAGAGAAGGGGGCTCGGGTCGAGAGACCCAGTACTTC. Amino acids: CASREGGSGRETQYF.

This clone showed up just a few times. The chain couples TRBV29-1 to TRBJ1-5, with 7 bases identical to TRBD1. The CDR3 length is 14 residues. V was clipped by 6 bases and J by 7 bases; unmatched bases: 12. Germline values: CDR1 SQVTM, CDR2 ANQGSEA. The CDR3 sequence is CSVLLTGMDQPQHF. Written as DNA, the CDR3 is TGCAGCGTATTACTGACAGGGATGGACCAGCCCCAGCATTTT.

This rearrangement joins TRBV30 to TRBJ2-1, with 8 nucleotides matching TRBD2. Germline loops: CDR1 GTSNPN, CDR2 SVGIG (reference sequence). Losses at the gene ends were 2 bases for V and 9 bases for J; bases not matched to a gene: 9. The CDR3 runs 14 residues. The CDR3 sequence: CAWSTGGGNGEQFF. The CDR3 region has the DNA TGTGCCTGGAGTACTGGCGGGGGGAATGGTGAGCAGTTCTTC.

The V call is TRBV7-9, the J call TRBJ1-6; 8 bases match TRBD1. V trimming: 0 bases; J trimming: 7 bases; junction bases outside the gene matches: 2. Germline V gives CDR1 SEHNR, CDR2 FQNEAQ (reference sequence). The CDR3 has 15 residues. In DNA, the CDR3 is TGTGCCAGCAGCTTAGCGACAGGGGACAATTCACCCCTCCACTTT. It is translated as CASSLATGDNSPLHF.